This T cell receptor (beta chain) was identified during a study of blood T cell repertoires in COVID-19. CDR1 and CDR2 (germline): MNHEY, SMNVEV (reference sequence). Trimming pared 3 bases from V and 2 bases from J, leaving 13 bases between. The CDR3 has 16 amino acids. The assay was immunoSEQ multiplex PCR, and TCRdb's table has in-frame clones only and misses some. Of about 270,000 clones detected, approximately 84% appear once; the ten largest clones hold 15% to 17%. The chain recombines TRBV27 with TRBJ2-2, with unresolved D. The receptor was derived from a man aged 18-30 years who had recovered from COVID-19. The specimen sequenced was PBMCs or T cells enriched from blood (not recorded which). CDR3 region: CASSFLSRGNTGELFF. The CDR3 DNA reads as TGTGCCAGCAGTTTCCTGTCTAGAGGCAACACCGGGGAGCTGTTTTTT.